Included here is one T cell receptor (beta chain) sequence, with context. Trimming took off 0 bases at V and 3 bases at J, with 12 bases between the two ends. CDR3 length: 15 amino acids. Germline V lookup: CDR1 MNHEY, CDR2 SVGAGI. The assay was immunoSEQ multiplex PCR, and TCRdb's table has in-frame clones only and misses some. The table shows more than 250,000 clones, with around 85% occurring only once. This sample was included in a study of blood T cell repertoires in COVID-19. The receptor was isolated from a woman aged 35 to 49 who had recovered from COVID-19. The rearrangement uses TRBV6-5 and TRBJ2-7; D is undetermined. Sequenced sample: PBMCs or T cells enriched from blood (not recorded which). The chain's CDR3 is CASSYSPRPDYEQYF. DNA of the CDR3: TGTGCCAGCAGTTACTCCCCGAGGCCAGACTACGAGCAGTACTTC.